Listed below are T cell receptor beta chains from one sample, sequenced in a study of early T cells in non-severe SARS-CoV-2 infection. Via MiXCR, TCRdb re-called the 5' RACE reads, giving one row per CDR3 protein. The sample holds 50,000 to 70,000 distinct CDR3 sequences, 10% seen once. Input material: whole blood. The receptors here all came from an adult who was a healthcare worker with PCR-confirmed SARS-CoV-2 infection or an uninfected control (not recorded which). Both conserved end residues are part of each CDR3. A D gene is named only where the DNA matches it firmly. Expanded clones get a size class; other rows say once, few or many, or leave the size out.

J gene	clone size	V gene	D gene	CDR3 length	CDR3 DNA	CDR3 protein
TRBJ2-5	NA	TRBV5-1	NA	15	TGCGCCAGCAGCTTGAATTCGGGGACTGGAGAGACCCAGTACTTC	CASSLNSGTGETQYF
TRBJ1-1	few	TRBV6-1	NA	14	TGTGCCAGCAGTGAATTGACATGGAACGCTGAAGCTTTCTTT	CASSELTWNAEAFF
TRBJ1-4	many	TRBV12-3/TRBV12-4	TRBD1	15	TGTGCCAGCAGTCTACAGGGGGCCCTTGGTGAAAAACTGTTTTTT	CASSLQGALGEKLFF
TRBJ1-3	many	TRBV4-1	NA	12	TGCGCCAGCAGCGGCGGAAGAAACACCATATATTTT	CASSGGRNTIYF
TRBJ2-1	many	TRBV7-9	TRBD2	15	TGTGCCAGCAGCCCTCCTTGGGACTACTACAATGAGCAGTTCTTC	CASSPPWDYYNEQFF
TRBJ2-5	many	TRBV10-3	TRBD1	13	TGTGCCATCAGTGAGCGGGACAGTGCGACCCAGTACTTC	CAISERDSATQYF
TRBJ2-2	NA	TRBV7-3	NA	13	TGTGCCAGCAGCTATCAGAGCACCGAGGAGCTGTTTTTT	CASSYQSTEELFF
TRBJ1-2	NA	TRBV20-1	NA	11	TGCAGTGGACGAAGGGACCGCAGATACACCTTC	CSGRRDRRYTF
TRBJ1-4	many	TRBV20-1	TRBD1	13	TGCAGTGCTAGAGGCCAGGGGGACGAAAAACTGTTTTTT	CSARGQGDEKLFF
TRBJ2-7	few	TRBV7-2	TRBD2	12	TGTGCCAGCAGCAGGGACTACTACGAGCAGTACTTC	CASSRDYYEQYF
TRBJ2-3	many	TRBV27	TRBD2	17	TGTGCCAGCAGTTTATGGGGGACTAGCAGACTCACAGATACGCAGTATTTT	CASSLWGTSRLTDTQYF
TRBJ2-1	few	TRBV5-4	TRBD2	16	TGTGCCAGCAGCTTGCCCCTAGCGGGAGTTAGGAATGAGCAGTTCTTC	CASSLPLAGVRNEQFF
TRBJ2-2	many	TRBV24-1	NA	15	TGTGCCACCAGGGACAGTAGCGGAGGGTCCGGGGAGCTGTTTTTT	CATRDSSGGSGELFF
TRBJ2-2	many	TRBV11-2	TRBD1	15	TGTGCCAGCAGCAATACAGGGGAGCGCACCGGGGAGCTGTTTTTT	CASSNTGERTGELFF
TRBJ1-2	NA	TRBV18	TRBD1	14	TGTGCCAGCTCACCTACAGGGGGCATAGATGGCTACACCTTC	CASSPTGGIDGYTF
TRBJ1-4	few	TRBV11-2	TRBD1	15	TGTGCCAGCAGCGTAGACAGGGGCTTCGGTGAAAAACTGTTTTTT	CASSVDRGFGEKLFF
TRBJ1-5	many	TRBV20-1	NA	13	TGCAGTGCGGTCGGTTCCTTCAATCAGCCCCAGCATTTT	CSAVGSFNQPQHF
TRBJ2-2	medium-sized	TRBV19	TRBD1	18	TGTGCCAGTAGTATAGACCTTCGGACAGGCCTGACCACCGGGGAGCTGTTTTTT	CASSIDLRTGLTTGELFF
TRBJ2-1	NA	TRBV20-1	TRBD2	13	TGCAGTGGCCCGGGACTAGAAGGCAATGAGCAGTTCTTC	CSGPGLEGNEQFF
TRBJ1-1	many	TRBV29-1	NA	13	TGCAGCGCTATTAAACAGGTGAACACTGAAGCTTTCTTT	CSAIKQVNTEAFF
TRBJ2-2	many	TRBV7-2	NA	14	TGTGCCAGCAGCTTCTTCAAGGACTCCGGGGAGCTGTTTTTT	CASSFFKDSGELFF
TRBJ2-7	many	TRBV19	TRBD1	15	TGTGCCAGTAGTATTACCGGGACAGGGCCCTACGAGCAGTACTTC	CASSITGTGPYEQYF
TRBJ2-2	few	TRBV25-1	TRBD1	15	TGTGCCAGCAGAGCCGGGACAGGGTTTGCCGGGGAGCTGTTTTTT	CASRAGTGFAGELFF
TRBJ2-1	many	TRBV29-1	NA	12	TGCAGCGTTCAGGGCCTCTACAATGAGCAGTTCTTC	CSVQGLYNEQFF
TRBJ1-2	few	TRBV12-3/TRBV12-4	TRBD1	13	TGTGCCAGCAGCCCGGACAGGAACTATGGCTACACCTTC	CASSPDRNYGYTF
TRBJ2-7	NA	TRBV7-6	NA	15	TGTGCCAGCACTCACGGGCACGAGGGCTCCTACGAGCAGTACTTC	CASTHGHEGSYEQYF